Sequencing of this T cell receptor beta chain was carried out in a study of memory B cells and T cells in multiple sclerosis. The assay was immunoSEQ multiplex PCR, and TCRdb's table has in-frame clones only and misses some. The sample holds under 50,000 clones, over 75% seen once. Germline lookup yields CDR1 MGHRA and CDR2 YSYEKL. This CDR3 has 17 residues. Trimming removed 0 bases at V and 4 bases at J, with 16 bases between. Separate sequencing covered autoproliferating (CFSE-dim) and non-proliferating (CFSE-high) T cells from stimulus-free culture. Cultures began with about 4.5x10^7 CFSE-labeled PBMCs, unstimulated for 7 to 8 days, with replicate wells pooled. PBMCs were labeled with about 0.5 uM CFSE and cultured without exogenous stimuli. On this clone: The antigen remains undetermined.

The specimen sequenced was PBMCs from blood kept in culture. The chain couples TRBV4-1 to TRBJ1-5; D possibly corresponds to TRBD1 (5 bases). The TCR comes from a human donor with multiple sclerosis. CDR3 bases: TGCGCCAGCAGCCAAGAAGGCAGCGGGGGACGAAATCAGCCCCAGCATTTT. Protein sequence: CASSQEGSGGRNQPQHF.